These 19 T cell receptor beta chains were all obtained from the same sample, sequenced in a study of blood T cell repertoires in COVID-19. Measured with immunoSEQ multiplex PCR; TCRdb has only the in-frame clones, and not every one. The data show around 300,000 clones, with over 75% seen just once and about 14% held by the top ten. Sequencing was carried out using peripheral blood. The receptors originated from a human donor in a cohort sampled during active COVID-19.

This chain uses TRBV19 with TRBJ1-5; the D gene is possibly TRBD1 (6 bases). The V end was cut by 7 bases, the J end by 4 bases, with 14 bases between. Germline V lookup: CDR1 LNHDA, CDR2 SQIVND (reference sequence). The CDR3 covers 14 residues. The CDR3 nucleotides read TGTGCCAGTACAGTACAGGGTGGAAATCAGCCCCAGCATTTT. This gives the protein CASTVQGGNQPQHF.

The chain is built from TRBV19 and TRBJ1-2; possible D gene TRBD1, 5 bases. Trimming shortened V by 7 bases and J by 4 bases, and 19 bases separated the two germline ends. Per germline, CDR1 LNHDA and CDR2 SQIVND (reference sequence). This CDR3 is built from 15 residues. The CDR3 is CASTSRTDTLYGYTF. The CDR3 DNA reads TGTGCCAGTACCTCGAGGACGGACACTCTCTATGGCTACACCTTC.

The chain has TRBV7-3 and TRBJ2-1, with TRBD2 identical over 11 bases. With V trimmed by 0 bases and J by 3 bases, 7 bases remained unmatched. This CDR3 contains 18 residues. Germline V gives CDR1 SGHTA, CDR2 FQGTGA. The CDR3 protein is CASSLTGSGRAVYNEQFF. The DNA for the CDR3 is TGTGCCAGCAGCTTAACGGGTAGCGGGAGGGCCGTCTACAATGAGCAGTTCTTC.

This clone came up once. The rearrangement joins TRBV28 to TRBJ2-1, with D uncertain. The V gene's germline CDR1 is MDHEN and CDR2 SYDVKM. V lost 3 bases to trimming and J lost 3 bases, with 6 bases between them. The CDR3 covers 13 residues. The CDR3 sequence is CASSLGSYNEQFF. CDR3 nucleotide sequence: TGTGCCAGCAGTTTGGGCAGCTACAATGAGCAGTTCTTC. The full variable domain, in which reference TRBV28 and TRBJ2-1 provide the parts outside the CDR3, is DVKVTQSSRYLVKRTGEKVFLECVQDMDHENMFWYRQDPGLGLRLIYFSYDVKMKEKGDIPEGYSVSREKKERFSLILESASTNQTSMYLCASSLGSYNEQFFGPGTRLTVL.

The genes are TRBV6-5 and TRBJ1-2; 9 bases line up with TRBD1. Trimming removed 4 bases from V and 8 bases from J; junction bases left unmatched: 14. Germline V gene data show CDR1 as MNHEY and CDR2 as SVGAGI. This CDR3 has 16 residues. The CDR3 region is CASSWSELGQGEGYTF. Written as DNA, the CDR3 is TGTGCCAGCAGTTGGAGCGAATTGGGACAGGGCGAAGGCTACACCTTC.

The V call is TRBV20-1, the J call TRBJ2-1; 9 positions agree with TRBD2. This CDR3 is 16 amino acids long. V shed 3 bases and J 0 bases; nucleotides not matched to a gene: 6. In germline, CDR1 is DFQATT, CDR2 SNEGSKA (reference sequence). The CDR3 bases are TGCAGTGCTAGTGCGACTAGCGGTAGCTCCTACAATGAGCAGTTCTTC. Amino acid sequence: CSASATSGSSYNEQFF.

J is TRBJ2-7 and V is TRBV5-5; 12 bases agree with TRBD2. The J segment lost 4 bases and the V segment lost 2 bases, leaving 4 bases of the junction unmatched. Germline V lookup: CDR1 SGHKS, CDR2 YYEKEE (reference sequence). The CDR3 sequence is 15 residues long. The CDR3 protein is CASSFLAGGRYEQYF. DNA of the CDR3: TGTGCCAGCAGCTTTCTAGCGGGAGGGAGATACGAGCAGTACTTC.

The gene calls are TRBV25-1 and TRBJ1-3; no clear D gene. The CDR3 is made up of 12 amino acids. V shed 9 bases and J shed 0 bases, with 6 bases lying between them. Germline CDR1 MGHDK, CDR2 SYGVNS. CDR3 coding DNA: TGTGCCAGTTCTTACTCTGGAAACACCATATATTTT. This codes for CASSYSGNTIYF. Filled out from reference TRBV25-1 and TRBJ1-3, the complete variable domain reads EADIYQTPRYLVIGTGKKITLECSQTMGHDKMYWYQQDPGMELHLIHYSYGVNSTEKGDLSSESTVSRIRTEHFPLTLESARPSHTSQYLCASSYSGNTIYFGEGSWLTVV.

The sample holds one count of this clone. The rearrangement uses TRBV7-2 and TRBJ2-1; D remains unclear. The CDR3 has 11 amino acids. Germline CDR1 reads SGHTA; CDR2 reads FQGNSA. V was clipped by 5 bases and J by 11 bases, with 10 bases between them. The CDR3 reads CASSLTNQQFF. CDR3 bases: TGTGCCAGCAGCCTCACTAACCAGCAGTTCTTC.

V usage is TRBV15 and J usage is TRBJ2-7; D gene unclear. There are 15 residues in the CDR3. From germline, CDR1 is LNHNV and CDR2 YYDKDF (reference sequence). V was shortened by 0 bases and J by 6 bases, with 15 bases between the two germline ends. CDR3 in DNA: TGTGCCACCAGCAGAGACCCAGGCGTGCTGAGCGAGCAGTACTTC. Translated, it gives CATSRDPGVLSEQYF.

The J gene is TRBJ2-5, the V gene TRBV4-1; 8 nucleotides match TRBD1. This CDR3 contains 15 residues. Per germline, CDR1 MGHRA and CDR2 YSYEKL. With V trimmed by 2 bases and J by 4 bases, 6 bases remained unmatched. The CDR3 is CASSQTGTGRETQYF. DNA of the CDR3: TGCGCCAGCAGCCAAACCGGGACAGGTAGAGAGACCCAGTACTTC.

This chain uses TRBV18 with TRBJ2-5, with 8 positions matching TRBD2. The CDR3 is 13 residues long. The germline V gene encodes CDR1 KGHSH and CDR2 LQKENI. After removal of 4 bases from V and 5 bases from J, the junction contained 3 bases not matched to a gene. The CDR3 region is CASSLGLGETQYF. CDR3 sequence (DNA): TGTGCCAGCTCACTGGGACTAGGGGAGACCCAGTACTTC. The complete variable domain, with remaining parts taken from reference TRBV18 and TRBJ2-5, reads NAGVMQNPRHLVRRRGQEARLRCSPMKGHSHVYWYRQLPEEGLKFMVYLQKENIIDESGMPKERFSAEFPKEGPSILRIQQVVRGDSAAYFCASSLGLGETQYFGPGTRLLVL.

This sequence joins TRBV10-1 and TRBJ2-2, with unresolved D. Looked up from germline, CDR1 is WNHNN and CDR2 is SYGVQD (reference sequence). The CDR3 has 13 residues. Between the trimmed V and J ends, which lost 4 bases and 6 bases, there was a span of 9 bases. CDR3 nucleotides: TGCGCCAGCAGTGCGACCGGGTCCGGGGAGCTGTTTTTT. This gives the protein CASSATGSGELFF.

The rearrangement uses TRBV4-1 and TRBJ1-2, with a possible D match to TRBD1 (5 bases). V dropped 2 bases and J dropped 7 bases, with 14 bases sitting between them. The CDR3 covers 14 residues. CDR1 and CDR2 from the germline V gene are MGHRA and YSYEKL. CDR3 sequence reads: CASSQPWGDFGYTF. The CDR3 DNA reads TGCGCCAGCAGCCAACCTTGGGGGGATTTTGGCTACACCTTC.

The rearrangement uses TRBV30 and TRBJ1-6; D may be TRBD1 (6 bases). The germline gives CDR1 GTSNPN, CDR2 SVGIG (reference sequence). The CDR3 covers 14 residues. The V gene lost 3 bases and the J gene lost 8 bases, with 14 bases spanning the gap. The CDR3 DNA is TGTGCCTGGAGAAGGGGGATTCAAGATTCACCCCTCCACTTT. Its translation: CAWRRGIQDSPLHF. Variable domain in full (rest from reference TRBV30 and TRBJ1-6): SQTIHQWPATLVQPVGSPLSLECTVEGTSNPNLYWYRQAAGRGLQLLFYSVGIGQISSEVPQNLSASRPQDRQFILSSKKLLLSDSGFYLCAWRRGIQDSPLHFGNGTRLTVT.

This chain links TRBV28 with TRBJ2-7; possibly TRBD2 for D (5 bases). Germline lookup yields CDR1 MDHEN and CDR2 SYDVKM. Trimming left V 6 bases short and J 3 bases short, with 15 bases between. The CDR3 loop spans 14 amino acids. The CDR3 DNA reads TGTGCCAGCAGAAAAAACGGACTGAACTACGAGCAGTACTTC. It translates to CASRKNGLNYEQYF.

This sequence joins TRBV28 and TRBJ2-1; D not resolved. Germline V CDR1 and CDR2: MDHEN, SYDVKM. V shed 6 bases and J shed 3 bases, with 9 bases lying between them. The CDR3 totals 13 residues. CDR3 protein: CASRGQVYNEQFF. In DNA form, the CDR3 reads TGTGCCAGCAGGGGCCAGGTCTACAATGAGCAGTTCTTC.

The chain employs TRBV27 and TRBJ2-1; 8 nucleotides line up with TRBD2. This CDR3 spans 16 amino acids. Germline values: CDR1 MNHEY, CDR2 SMNVEV (reference sequence). The junction had 3 bases not matched to a gene; V was cut back by 0 bases and J by 2 bases. The CDR3 loop is CASSLSRRGAYNEQFF. The CDR3 DNA reads TGTGCCAGCAGTTTATCGAGGCGGGGGGCCTACAATGAGCAGTTCTTC.

This chain uses TRBV25-1 with TRBJ1-5; the D is unclear. CDR1 and CDR2 (germline): MGHDK, SYGVNS. The V end lost 0 bases, the J end lost 5 bases, and 8 bases lay between the germline ends. The CDR3 is 14 amino acids. CDR3 protein: CASSEYGEYQPQHF. The CDR3 DNA is TGTGCCAGCAGTGAATACGGGGAGTATCAGCCCCAGCATTTT.